The entry below describes one TCR beta chain. Its antigen is unidentified. Sequencing was performed with immunoSEQ multiplex PCR; in TCRdb, only in-frame clones are kept and a portion is missing. The data contain about 120,000 clones, around 87% of them singletons. The sample belongs to a study of T cell responses to AZD1222 COVID-19 vaccine. Study observations and caveats: When two AZD1222 doses had been given, Spike-specific TCR breadth and depth rose. Scientists sampled the repertoires only once the peak T cell response had passed.

Germline CDR1 is LNHDA and CDR2 is SQIVND (reference sequence). This CDR3 region has 14 residues. The trim removed 7 bases at V and 6 bases at J, leaving 5 bases unmatched. The sample here was peripheral blood, taken on day 0 of AZD1222 vaccination. The gene calls are TRBV19 and TRBJ1-4; 10 bases match TRBD1. This receptor was identified in an adult in good health. This CDR3 is CASTATGGDEKLFF. The DNA of the CDR3 is TGTGCCAGTACCGCGACAGGGGGCGATGAAAAACTGTTTTTT.